This TCR beta chain was recovered during a study of T cells in Graves' hyperthyroidism and ophthalmopathy. Whole-study context: Peripheral blood specimens were obtained at initial diagnosis, prior to any treatment.

The CDR3 length is 13 residues. The V end was cut by 0 bases, the J end by 13 bases, with 16 bases between. Germline CDR1 is SGHRS and CDR2 is YFSETQ. TCR beta CDR3 regions were amplified from RNA. RT-PCR in the first round (using the HTBI primer set) targeted the TCR CDR3. In TCRdb, the multiplex PCR reads were re-called with MiXCR into one record per CDR3 protein. The sample records 300,000 to 400,000 distinct CDR3 sequences, around a sixth being singletons. This clonotype was detected many times. Active moderate-to-severe ophthalmopathy, Clinical Activity Score at least 3, NOSPECS at least 4, under 3 months' duration. Orbital computed tomography, thyroid ultrasound, serum thyroxine and TRAb, and clinical symptoms together informed the diagnoses. Isolation of PBMCs was performed on 8.5 to 10 ml fresh peripheral blood.

The sequenced sample was blood. This TCR came from a man between 18 and 35 years old with Graves' ophthalmopathy. The chain combines TRBV5-1 with TRBJ1-1; D call uncertain. This CDR3 is CASSLAPGSTDFF. DNA for the CDR3: TGCGCCAGCAGCTTGGCCCCAGGAAGCACTGATTTCTTT. Combining the CDR3 with reference TRBV5-1 and TRBJ1-1 gives the whole variable domain KAGVTQTPRYLIKTRGQQVTLSCSPISGHRSVSWYQQTPGQGLQFLFEYFSETQRNKGNFPGRFSGRQFSNSRSEMNVSTLELGDSALYLCASSLAPGSTDFFGQGTRLTVV.